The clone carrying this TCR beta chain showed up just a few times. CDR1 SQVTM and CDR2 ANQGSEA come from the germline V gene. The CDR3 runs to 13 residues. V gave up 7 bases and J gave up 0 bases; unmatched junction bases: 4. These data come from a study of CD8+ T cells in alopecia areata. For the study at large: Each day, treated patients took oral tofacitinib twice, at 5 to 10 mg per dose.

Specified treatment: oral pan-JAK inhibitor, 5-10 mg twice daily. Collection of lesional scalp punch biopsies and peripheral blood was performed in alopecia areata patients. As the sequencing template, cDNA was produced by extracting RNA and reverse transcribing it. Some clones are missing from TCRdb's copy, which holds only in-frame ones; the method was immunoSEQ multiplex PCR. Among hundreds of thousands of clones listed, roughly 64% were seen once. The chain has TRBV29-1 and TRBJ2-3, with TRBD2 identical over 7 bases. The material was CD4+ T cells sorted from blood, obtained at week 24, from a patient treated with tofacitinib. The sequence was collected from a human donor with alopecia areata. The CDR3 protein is CSARAGSTDTQYF. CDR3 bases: TGCAGCGCCCGAGCGGGGAGCACAGATACGCAGTATTTT.